Following are 29 T cell receptor beta chains from one sample sequenced in a study of long-term antiretroviral therapy in people with HIV. The assay, immunoSEQ v3.0, was run at survey level. The data were produced by immunoSEQ multiplex PCR, yet TCRdb's version contains in-frame clones alone and is incomplete. The sample has about 4,800 clones, more than 70% seen once. The sequenced sample was unsorted PBMCs, obtained 1.3 years after starting antiretroviral therapy. The receptors shown here come from a woman aged 50 to 60 with HIV.

The chain carries TRBV19 and TRBJ2-3; 9 bases align to TRBD2. This CDR3 contains 15 residues. The germline V gene encodes CDR1 LNHDA and CDR2 SQIVND (reference sequence). The junction had 7 bases not matched to a gene; V was cut back by 3 bases and J by 6 bases. The CDR3 is CASSIGRGGLDTQYF. CDR3 DNA: TGTGCCAGTAGTATCGGGCGGGGGGGGCTGGATACGCAGTATTTT.

With respect to this clone: The identical CDR3 is also encoded by other nucleotide sequences in the sample. The chain uses TRBV9 and TRBJ1-1; tentative D call: TRBD1 (5 bases). This CDR3 contains 15 residues. V was pared by 0 bases and J by 0 bases, with 9 bases between. Looked up from germline, CDR1 is SGDLS and CDR2 is YYNGEE. This CDR3 reads CASSVGQFMNTEAFF. CDR3 bases: TGTGCCAGCAGCGTAGGACAGTTTATGAACACTGAAGCTTTCTTT.

The V gene is TRBV6-5, the J gene TRBJ1-3, with D hard to call. V gave up 6 bases and J gave up 0 bases, with 12 bases separating them. The CDR3 runs to 15 residues. In germline, CDR1 is MNHEY, CDR2 SVGAGI. The CDR3 here is CASSLQSSSGNTIYF. In DNA form, the CDR3 reads TGTGCCAGCAGCCTACAGTCATCCTCTGGAAACACCATATATTTT.

This chain links TRBV7-9 with TRBJ2-1; the D is unclear. Germline V lookup: CDR1 SEHNR, CDR2 FQNEAQ (reference sequence). The CDR3 extends over 12 amino acids. V shed 2 bases and J shed 8 bases, with 7 bases lying between them. The CDR3 nucleotides read TGTGCCAGCAGCTTACGTTCGGATGAGCAGTTCTTC. It codes for CASSLRSDEQFF.

The count of this clone is one. The chain employs TRBV5-6 and TRBJ2-3; 12 bases line up with TRBD1. The CDR3 consists of 15 residues. Germline assignment: CDR1 SGHDT and CDR2 YYEEEE. J lost 5 bases, V lost 4 bases, and 5 bases had no gene match. CDR3 protein: CASSPGTGGIDTQYF. CDR3 DNA: TGTGCCAGCAGCCCCGGGACAGGGGGCATAGATACGCAGTATTTT.

The chain uses TRBV7-3 and TRBJ2-1; 10 nucleotides align to TRBD2. Germline loops: CDR1 SGHTA, CDR2 FQGTGA. The CDR3 is 21 amino acids. V was clipped by 0 bases and J by 2 bases; unmatched bases: 16. CDR3 sequence (DNA): TGTGCCAGCAGCTTAACTCTCGGGTTAGCGGGGGGCCTGGACCCCTACAATGAGCAGTTCTTC. Translating it yields CASSLTLGLAGGLDPYNEQFF.

This chain uses TRBV9 with TRBJ2-3, with D uncertain. The CDR3 has 13 amino acids. Looked up from germline, CDR1 is SGDLS and CDR2 is YYNGEE. V lost 0 bases and J lost 2, with 4 bases in between. The CDR3 spells CASSVGITDTQYF. Written as DNA, the CDR3 is TGTGCCAGCAGCGTAGGAATCACAGATACGCAGTATTTT. The whole variable domain, filled in from reference TRBV9 and TRBJ2-3, reads DSGVTQTPKHLITATGQRVTLRCSPRSGDLSVYWYQQSLDQGLQFLIQYYNGEERAKGNILERFSAQQFPDLHSELNLSSLELGDSALYFCASSVGITDTQYFGPGTRLTVL.

This rearrangement joins TRBV6-4 to TRBJ2-1, with D perhaps being TRBD1 or TRBD2 (5 bases each). Germline V gives CDR1 MRHNA, CDR2 SNTAGT. V lost 2 bases and J lost 5, with 10 bases in between. This CDR3 comprises 14 residues. CDR3 protein: CASSDIGGDNEQFF. In nucleotides, the CDR3 is TGTGCCAGCAGTGACATTGGGGGAGACAATGAGCAGTTCTTC.

The genes are TRBV2 and TRBJ2-7, with a weak D call TRBD1 (5 bases). Germline CDR1 is SNHLY and CDR2 is FYNNEI. The CDR3 sequence is 14 residues long. The V gene lost 7 bases and the J gene lost 4 bases, with 17 bases spanning the gap. CDR3 nucleotide sequence: TGTGCCAGCACTAGTGGAGTAAGGGGTTACGAGCAGTACTTC. Encoded protein: CASTSGVRGYEQYF. The full variable domain, rest sourced from reference TRBV2 and TRBJ2-7, is EPEVTQTPSHQVTQMGQEVILRCVPISNHLYFYWYRQILGQKVEFLVSFYNNEISEKSEIFDDQFSVERPDGSNFTLKIRSTKLEDSAMYFCASTSGVRGYEQYFGPGTRLTVT.

This clone was observed once. The rearrangement uses TRBV7-3 and TRBJ2-7; 9 bases agree with TRBD1. V lost 5 bases, J lost 6 bases, and 5 bases stayed unmatched. From germline, CDR1 is SGHTA and CDR2 FQGTGA. This CDR3 spans 13 amino acids. As DNA, the CDR3 is TGTGCCAGCAGCACGGGACAGGGCCCCGAGCAGTACTTC. Protein product: CASSTGQGPEQYF.

This sequence joins TRBV14 and TRBJ2-2, with D perhaps TRBD1 (7 bases). The CDR3 covers 15 residues. V was pared by 6 bases and J by 6 bases, with 17 bases between. Germline loops: CDR1 SGHDN, CDR2 FVKESK. The DNA of the CDR3 is TGTGCCAGCAGACGGACAGGAGGGAGCGCCGGGGAGCTGTTTTTT. The encoded protein is CASRRTGGSAGELFF.

V usage is TRBV6-1 and J usage is TRBJ1-5, with 9 bases aligning to TRBD1. Unmatched junction bases numbered 7, after V lost 0 bases and J lost 4 bases. Germline CDR1 reads MNHNS; CDR2 reads SASEGT. This CDR3 spans 17 amino acids. For the CDR3, the DNA is TGTGCCAGCAGTGAAGCTAAAGCGACAGGGGGAAATCAGCCCCAGCATTTT. The encoded protein is CASSEAKATGGNQPQHF.

This sequence joins TRBV30 and TRBJ1-5, with TRBD1 matching 7 bases. Germline assignment: CDR1 GTSNPN and CDR2 SVGIG (reference sequence). V dropped 0 bases and J dropped 0; count of bases not matched to a gene: 11. This CDR3 is 18 amino acids long. DNA for the CDR3: TGTGCCTGGAGTGTAAGGTCCGGGACAGACTATAGCAATCAGCCCCAGCATTTT. Residues: CAWSVRSGTDYSNQPQHF.

The chain is built from TRBV10-2 and TRBJ2-7; D call uncertain. The ends were cut back, 8 bases at V and 6 bases at J, with 14 bases in the middle. CDR1 is WSHSY and CDR2 is SAAADI in the germline V gene. CDR3 length: 12 residues. The CDR3 nucleotides are TGCGCCAGCGAAGGCGTCCTCGGCGAGCAGTACTTC. Encoded protein: CASEGVLGEQYF.

The CDR3 DNA sequence: TGTGCCAGCAGTTTGGCAGGCTACGAGCAGTACTTC. Residues: CASSLAGYEQYF. The rearrangement links TRBV6-5 to TRBJ2-7; the D is unclear. The length of the CDR3 is 12 residues. CDR1 and CDR2 (germline): MNHEY, SVGAGI. V shed 4 bases and J shed 3 bases, with 7 bases lying between them.

Only one count was recorded for this clone. This chain links TRBV27 with TRBJ1-1, with D uncertain. The ends were cut back, 4 bases at V and 6 bases at J, with 18 bases in the middle. This CDR3 region has 15 residues. The V gene's germline CDR1 is MNHEY and CDR2 SMNVEV (reference sequence). The CDR3 DNA sequence: TGTGCCAGCAGTTATGGCGGAATGGCTCTGGCTGAAGCTTTCTTT. Translated: CASSYGGMALAEAFF.

The rearrangement joins TRBV7-8 to TRBJ1-6; D is unclear. Per the germline V gene, CDR1 is SGHVS and CDR2 is FQNEAQ. The germline V and J ends were trimmed by 4 bases and 5 bases, with 9 bases remaining between them. The CDR3 length is 14 residues. In DNA form, the CDR3 reads TGTGCCAGCAGCTCAGGACGGCATAATTCACCCCTCCACTTT. Amino acids: CASSSGRHNSPLHF.

V and J are TRBV18 and TRBJ1-1; D ambiguous. In germline, CDR1 is KGHSH, CDR2 LQKENI. The ends were cut back, 3 bases at V and 1 base at J, with 18 bases in the middle. The CDR3 totals 17 residues. CDR3: CASSPNQNSQPNTEAFF. In nucleotides, the CDR3 is TGTGCCAGCTCACCCAATCAAAACAGTCAACCGAACACTGAAGCTTTCTTT.

J is TRBJ2-3 and V is TRBV7-9; TRBD2 matches at 11 bases. The V gene's germline CDR1 is SEHNR and CDR2 FQNEAQ (reference sequence). The trim removed 5 bases at V and 0 bases at J, leaving 4 bases unmatched. The CDR3 is made up of 16 amino acids. The CDR3 loop is CASSARTSGSTDTQYF. CDR3 coding DNA: TGTGCCAGCAGCGCCCGGACTAGCGGGAGCACAGATACGCAGTATTTT. The variable domain in full, with the rest retrieved from reference TRBV7-9 and TRBJ2-3, is DTGVSQNPRHKITKRGQNVTFRCDPISEHNRLYWYRQTLGQGPEFLTYFQNEAQLEKSRLLSDRFSAERPKGSFSTLEIQRTEQGDSAMYLCASSARTSGSTDTQYFGPGTRLTVL.

The chain has TRBV7-9 and TRBJ2-6; D gene uncertain. Trimming took off 4 bases at V and 4 bases at J, with 8 bases between the two ends. CDR1 and CDR2 from the germline V gene are SEHNR and FQNEAQ (reference sequence). The CDR3 is 14 amino acids. The CDR3: CASSSRAGANVLTF. CDR3 in DNA: TGTGCCAGCAGCTCCCGAGCGGGGGCCAACGTCCTGACTTTC.

The chain combines TRBV7-3 with TRBJ2-2; 11 bases fit TRBD1. The CDR3 is 16 amino acids. The junction had 11 bases not matched to a gene; V was cut back by 9 bases and J by 5 bases. The germline gives CDR1 SGHTA, CDR2 FQGTGA. CDR3 loop: CARILRDRGFTGELFF. The DNA for the CDR3 is TGTGCCAGAATTCTCCGGGACAGGGGGTTTACCGGGGAGCTGTTTTTT.

V and J are TRBV19 and TRBJ1-5; D not resolved. The CDR3 totals 15 residues. Trimming shortened V by 2 bases and J by 3 bases, and 11 bases separated the two germline ends. Germline-derived CDR1 and CDR2 are LNHDA and SQIVND (reference sequence). DNA of the CDR3: TGTGCCAGTAGTATACACAGTGATCACAATCAGCCCCAGCATTTT. Its protein is CASSIHSDHNQPQHF.

The V call is TRBV2, the J call TRBJ2-1, with 7 bases that match TRBD1. The V gene's germline CDR1 is SNHLY and CDR2 FYNNEI. Unmatched junction bases numbered 10, after V lost 2 bases and J lost 3 bases. CDR3 length: 17 residues. In DNA form, the CDR3 reads TGTGCCAGCAGTGAACCGATACAGGGGTCTAACTACAATGAGCAGTTCTTC. Its protein product is CASSEPIQGSNYNEQFF.

The chain has TRBV7-3 and TRBJ2-5, with 9 bases matching TRBD1. The CDR3 runs to 16 residues. The junction had 8 bases not matched to a gene; V was cut back by 1 base and J by 5 bases. Germline V gene data show CDR1 as SGHTA and CDR2 as FQGTGA. The CDR3 loop is CASSLRGTGMGETQYF. The CDR3 DNA is TGTGCCAGCAGCTTAAGGGGGACAGGGATGGGTGAGACCCAGTACTTC.

V usage is TRBV29-1 and J usage is TRBJ1-1; D ambiguous. CDR1 and CDR2 (germline): SQVTM, ANQGSEA. CDR3 length: 13 residues. Trimming removed 4 bases at V and 0 bases at J, with 9 bases between. CDR3 loop: CSVAGDLNTEAFF. The DNA of the CDR3 is TGCAGCGTTGCCGGGGATTTGAACACTGAAGCTTTCTTT.

The V and J genes are TRBV5-4 and TRBJ2-5, with 12 nucleotides matching TRBD2. The ends lost 5 bases at V and 5 bases at J; junction bases unmatched: 1. Germline CDR1 is SGHNT and CDR2 is YYREEE (reference sequence). The CDR3 runs to 13 residues. The DNA of the CDR3 is TGTGCCAGCAGTCTAGCGGGGGGGGAGACCCAGTACTTC. This gives the protein CASSLAGGETQYF.

CDR3 DNA sequence: TGTGCCAGCAGCCAGACAGGGACAGTTAGCTATGGCTACACCTTC. This gives the protein CASSQTGTVSYGYTF. The chain links TRBV14 to TRBJ1-2; 7 positions agree with TRBD1. The CDR3 spans 15 residues. Germline V lookup: CDR1 SGHDN, CDR2 FVKESK. V trimming: 3 bases; J trimming: 4 bases; junction bases outside the gene matches: 8.

V and J are TRBV10-3 and TRBJ2-3; 9 bases match TRBD2. Trimming removed 5 bases from V and 2 bases from J; junction bases left unmatched: 2. Germline V gives CDR1 ENHRY, CDR2 SYGVKD. The CDR3 has 14 amino acids. The CDR3 reads CAISLAGDTDTQYF. CDR3 DNA: TGTGCCATCAGTTTAGCGGGAGACACAGATACGCAGTATTTT.

CDR3: CASRGVTEAFF. The CDR3, as DNA: TGTGCCAGCAGGGGAGTCACTGAAGCTTTCTTT. The V and J genes are TRBV27 and TRBJ1-1; no clear D gene. Germline V gives CDR1 MNHEY, CDR2 SMNVEV (reference sequence). Trimming cost V 6 bases and J 4 bases, with 6 bases left between them. This CDR3 is 11 amino acids long.